One and the same sample provided the 31 T cell receptor beta chains below, sequenced in a study of regulatory T cells in long-lasting Graves disease. Regarding time point: newly diagnosed GD, antithyroid drugs for less than 3 months. RNA from PBMCs was the source of the TCR library. Arm-PCR of CDR3 regions with iRepertoire HTBI primers generated TCR beta libraries. TCRdb called the multiplex PCR reads again in MiXCR, with one record for every CDR3 protein. Of 400,000 to 500,000 distinct CDR3 sequences in the sample, about 14% are singletons; the top ten hold roughly 18%. This sample also belongs to another study, concerning T cells in Graves' hyperthyroidism and ophthalmopathy.

This material consisted of peripheral blood mononuclear cells (PBMCs), taken at new diagnosis, from a patient treated with antithyroid drugs. The origin of the receptors is a woman aged 50 to 60 with Graves disease.

The rearrangement joins TRBV5-1 to TRBJ1-1; D perhaps matches TRBD1 (5 bases). The germline CDR1 and CDR2 sequences are SGHRS and YFSETQ. This CDR3 contains 13 residues. Trimming stripped 5 bases from V and 5 bases from J, with 13 bases between. The CDR3 protein is CASRQEVGTEAFF. The CDR3 coding sequence is TGCGCCAGCAGACAGGAAGTTGGGACTGAAGCTTTCTTT.

This clonotype has just a few counts. The chain combines TRBV19 with TRBJ1-1, with D hard to call. The germline gives CDR1 LNHDA, CDR2 SQIVND (reference sequence). This CDR3 spans 13 amino acids. V dropped 3 bases and J dropped 7 bases, with 12 bases sitting between them. In nucleotides, the CDR3 is TGTGCCAGTAGTATGGGAGGGAAGGGTGAAGCTTTCTTT. Translated, it gives CASSMGGKGEAFF.

This clonotype has a handful of counts. The chain has TRBV9 and TRBJ1-1, with D possibly being TRBD1 (5 bases). CDR3 length: 16 residues. Between the trimmed V and J ends, which lost 0 bases and 6 bases, there was a span of 18 bases. From germline, CDR1 is SGDLS and CDR2 YYNGEE. CDR3 DNA: TGTGCCAGCAGCGTAGGGTTCAGGGATGGGATCGCTGAAGCTTTCTTT. Translation: CASSVGFRDGIAEAFF.

In its sample, this clonotype was seen a few times. The rearrangement links TRBV6-1 to TRBJ2-1, with a weak D call TRBD2 (6 bases). Germline V gene sequence: CDR1 MNHNS, CDR2 SASEGT. The CDR3 spans 16 residues. Between the trimmed V and J ends, which lost 6 bases and 10 bases, there was a span of 25 bases. The CDR3 DNA is TGTGCCAGCAGACCTCAGCGGGCTGCCCGGGGCGTGGAGCAGTTCTTC. Its translation: CASRPQRAARGVEQFF.

This clonotype came up many times. J is TRBJ1-6 and V is TRBV3-1; D ambiguous. The CDR3 is made up of 14 amino acids. Deletions cut 3 bases from V and 6 bases from J, with 9 bases between. The germline CDR1 and CDR2 sequences are LGHDT and YNNKEL (reference sequence). The CDR3 sequence is CASSHAESNSPLHF. The DNA for the CDR3 is TGTGCCAGCAGCCATGCCGAAAGTAATTCACCCCTCCACTTT. The full variable domain, rest sourced from reference TRBV3-1 and TRBJ1-6, is DTAVSQTPKYLVTQMGNDKSIKCEQNLGHDTMYWYKQDSKKFLKIMFSYNNKELIINETVPNRFSPKSPDKAHLNLHINSLELGDSAVYFCASSHAESNSPLHFGNGTRLTVT.

The table lists this clonotype with many counts. The V and J genes are TRBV29-1 and TRBJ2-1; D unclear. CDR1 SQVTM and CDR2 ANQGSEA come from the germline V gene. V was shortened by 3 bases and J by 4 bases, with 7 bases between the two germline ends. The CDR3 contains 12 residues. The CDR3 DNA reads as TGCAGCGTTGAGTTTGAATACAATGAGCAGTTCTTC. It specifies CSVEFEYNEQFF.

This clonotype was seen a handful of times. V usage is TRBV6-5 and J usage is TRBJ1-6; D remains ambiguous. This CDR3 is 16 amino acids long. The V gene's germline CDR1 is MNHEY and CDR2 SVGAGI. The V and J ends lost 0 bases and 5 bases respectively, with 11 bases between them. CDR3 coding DNA: TGTGCCAGCAGTTACTCCGCGGCGATGGATAATTCACCCCTCCACTTT. Translation gives CASSYSAAMDNSPLHF.

The rearrangement uses TRBV4-1 and TRBJ2-7; 8 positions agree with TRBD1. V was clipped by 3 bases and J by 2 bases; unmatched bases: 12. Germline V lookup: CDR1 MGHRA, CDR2 YSYEKL. The CDR3 runs 17 residues. The CDR3 DNA reads as TGCGCCAGCAGCCACGGGCTTCGACAGGGGCCGCCCTACGAGCAGTACTTC. Its translation: CASSHGLRQGPPYEQYF.

A few counts support this clonotype. The chain's CDR3 is CASNRRQETQYF. The CDR3, as DNA: TGTGCCAGCAACCGCAGACAAGAGACCCAGTACTTC. This chain uses TRBV2 with TRBJ2-5; D remains ambiguous. This CDR3 is 12 amino acids long. Germline loops: CDR1 SNHLY, CDR2 FYNNEI. V shed 7 bases and J shed 2 bases, with 8 bases lying between them.

V gene TRBV10-2 combines with J gene TRBJ1-5, with 7 bases lining up with TRBD1. The CDR3 extends over 15 amino acids. Germline assignment: CDR1 WSHSY and CDR2 SAAADI. With 8 bases clipped from V and 2 bases from J, the junction kept 9 bases outside the gene matches. The CDR3 bases are TGCGCCAGCGGGCCCGGGACAGTCCGCAATCAGCCCCAGCATTTT. Its translation is CASGPGTVRNQPQHF.

This clonotype was detected many times. The chain couples TRBV10-3 to TRBJ2-7; D possibly corresponds to TRBD1 (6 bases). The germline CDR1 and CDR2 sequences are ENHRY and SYGVKD. Trimming took 7 bases from V and 4 from J, leaving 14 bases between them. This CDR3 contains 13 residues. CDR3 sequence: CAIKPPQGYEQYF. The CDR3 DNA reads TGTGCCATCAAACCACCCCAGGGGTACGAGCAGTACTTC.

On this clonotype: One junction end disagrees with the germline gene, perhaps due to a read error. The chain uses TRBV10-2 and TRBJ2-7; D perhaps matches TRBD2 (5 bases). Germline assignment: CDR1 WSHSY and CDR2 SAAADI. The CDR3 spans 15 residues. The CDR3 reads CASTEGRIWGDERYF. As DNA, the CDR3 is TGCGCCAGTACAGAAGGGAGAATCTGGGGTGACGAGCGGTACTTC.

This clonotype has at least ten counts. The V and J genes are TRBV4-1 and TRBJ2-7; D is possibly TRBD1 (5 bases). Germline CDR1 is MGHRA and CDR2 is YSYEKL. The germline V and J ends were trimmed by 3 bases and 1 base, with 10 bases remaining between them. This CDR3 has 14 residues. The CDR3 protein is CASSQEQESYEQYF. The CDR3 coding sequence is TGCGCCAGCAGCCAGGAACAGGAATCCTACGAGCAGTACTTC.

This clonotype was found many times. J is TRBJ2-5 and V is TRBV7-9, with TRBD1 matching 9 bases. V was pared by 5 bases and J by 4 bases, with 8 bases of the junction left unmatched. CDR1 is SEHNR, CDR2 FQNEAQ, per germline (reference sequence). The CDR3 contains 15 residues. Here the CDR3 DNA reads TGTGCCAGCAGCGCGGGACAGGGATTGAGAGAGACCCAGTACTTC. It is translated as CASSAGQGLRETQYF.

This clonotype has ten or more counts. The chain couples TRBV5-1 to TRBJ2-1; TRBD2 aligns across 11 bases. Per germline, CDR1 SGHRS and CDR2 YFSETQ. The CDR3 covers 18 residues. V trimming: 4 bases; J trimming: 1 base; junction bases outside the gene matches: 10. The CDR3, as DNA: TGCGCCAGCAGCCCAGGACTAGCGGGTAGCAGGTCCTACAATGAGCAGTTCTTC. This translates into CASSPGLAGSRSYNEQFF.

This clonotype was seen a handful of times. A much bigger clone sits one base away, suggesting this may be a read error. The rearrangement uses TRBV30 and TRBJ1-1, with D possibly being TRBD1 (5 bases). CDR3 length: 11 amino acids. Germline loops: CDR1 GTSNPN, CDR2 SVGIG (reference sequence). The V and J ends lost 5 bases and 1 base respectively, with 5 bases between them. CDR3 sequence reads: CAWGQNTEAFF. DNA of the CDR3: TGTGCCTGGGGACAGAACACTGAAGCTTTCTTT.

About this clonotype: This may arise from a read error, as a much more abundant clone is one base away. The CDR3 nucleotides are TGTGCCAGCAGTTTGACAGAGGCTGACTATGGCTACACCTTC. Amino acid sequence: CASSLTEADYGYTF. This chain joins TRBV28 and TRBJ1-2; a weak D match, TRBD1 (5 bases). The CDR3 covers 14 residues. Germline loops: CDR1 MDHEN, CDR2 SYDVKM. V lost 3 bases and J lost 3, with 11 bases in between.

The chain is built from TRBV3-1 and TRBJ2-2, with a tentative D call TRBD2 (5 bases). Trimming left V 4 bases short and J 6 bases short, with 12 bases between. The V gene's germline CDR1 is LGHDT and CDR2 YNNKEL (reference sequence). The CDR3 covers 14 residues. CDR3 coding DNA: TGTGCCAGCAGCCTACGGACTCCGCCCGGGGAGCTGTTTTTT. The encoded protein is CASSLRTPPGELFF.

The V gene is TRBV20-1, the J gene TRBJ1-5, with D uncertain. Trimming cost V 4 bases and J 1 base, with 5 bases left between them. Germline V CDR1 and CDR2: DFQATT, SNEGSKA (reference sequence). The CDR3 has 12 amino acids. The CDR3 spells CSATSSNQPQHF. CDR3 nucleotide sequence: TGCAGTGCTACGTCAAGCAATCAGCCCCAGCATTTT.

The rearrangement links TRBV20-1 to TRBJ1-4; TRBD1 might be the D (6 bases). V dropped 1 base and J dropped 8 bases, with 14 bases sitting between them. CDR3 length: 14 residues. Germline values: CDR1 DFQATT, CDR2 SNEGSKA (reference sequence). The CDR3 nucleotides read TGCAGTGCTAGAGCCCAGGGGTTGGGGGAAAAACTGTTTTTT. It is translated as CSARAQGLGEKLFF.

The CDR3 loop reads CASSPWSSETQYF. Written as DNA, the CDR3 is TGTGCCAGCAGCCCCTGGAGCTCGGAGACCCAGTACTTC. The J gene is TRBJ2-5, the V gene TRBV5-5, with D uncertain. V was clipped by 4 bases and J by 5 bases, with 12 bases between them. The germline gives CDR1 SGHKS, CDR2 YYEKEE (reference sequence). The CDR3 runs 13 residues.

The gene calls are TRBV18 and TRBJ2-2; 10 bases match TRBD2. V was pared by 4 bases and J by 7 bases, with 12 bases of the junction left unmatched. CDR1 is KGHSH and CDR2 is LQKENI in the germline V gene. The CDR3 is 17 amino acids. CDR3 nucleotides: TGTGCCAGCTCACAAACCGCTAGCGGGAGATTGAGCGGGGAGCTGTTTTTT. Residues: CASSQTASGRLSGELFF.

This chain links TRBV18 with TRBJ2-2, with a weak D call TRBD2 (5 bases). The CDR3 spans 14 residues. V was clipped by 1 base and J by 6 bases, with 9 bases between them. Germline CDR1 KGHSH, CDR2 LQKENI. The CDR3 sequence is CASSPRGLPGELFF. As DNA, the CDR3 is TGTGCCAGCTCACCACGAGGACTCCCCGGGGAGCTGTTTTTT.

The gene calls are TRBV5-1 and TRBJ2-5; 9 nucleotides align to TRBD1. The CDR3 is 14 residues long. The J segment lost 4 bases and the V segment lost 6 bases, leaving 7 bases of the junction unmatched. Germline assignment: CDR1 SGHRS and CDR2 YFSETQ. The CDR3 protein is CASNPGTGLETQYF. The CDR3 DNA is TGCGCCAGCAATCCCGGGACAGGGTTAGAGACCCAGTACTTC.

This clonotype has just a few counts. The chain is built from TRBV19 and TRBJ2-5; D unclear. Deletions cut 6 bases from V and 1 base from J, with 9 bases between. Germline assignment: CDR1 LNHDA and CDR2 SQIVND (reference sequence). The CDR3 is 13 residues long. The CDR3 DNA reads TGTGCCAGTAGAAGCGACACCCAAGAGACCCAGTACTTC. Translation: CASRSDTQETQYF.

This clonotype occurred a few times. This sequence joins TRBV7-6 and TRBJ2-5; D not resolved. The germline gives CDR1 SGHVS, CDR2 FNYEAQ. The ends were cut back, 8 bases at V and 1 base at J, with 8 bases in the middle. The CDR3 has 12 residues. CDR3 in amino acids: CASATSQETQYF. CDR3 in DNA: TGTGCCAGCGCAACCTCCCAAGAGACCCAGTACTTC.

There are many counts of this clonotype. The genes are TRBV28 and TRBJ2-6; 7 bases fit TRBD1. J lost 2 bases, V lost 6 bases, and 4 bases had no gene match. This CDR3 contains 15 residues. The germline gives CDR1 MDHEN, CDR2 SYDVKM. The CDR3 DNA reads as TGTGCCAGCAGCCCCCAGGGGGCTGGGGCCAACGTCCTGACTTTC. Its protein is CASSPQGAGANVLTF.

The table lists this clonotype with a few counts. The rearrangement joins TRBV5-1 to TRBJ2-2; TRBD2 might be the D (5 bases). The V and J ends lost 4 bases and 4 bases respectively, with 17 bases between them. This CDR3 has 16 residues. CDR1 and CDR2 from the germline V gene are SGHRS and YFSETQ. CDR3 nucleotide sequence: TGCGCCAGCAGCCAACTAGACGGGCGGGCCACCGGGGAGCTGTTTTTT. Amino acid sequence: CASSQLDGRATGELFF. Looking up the rest from reference TRBV5-1 and TRBJ2-2 gives the full variable domain: KAGVTQTPRYLIKTRGQQVTLSCSPISGHRSVSWYQQTPGQGLQFLFEYFSETQRNKGNFPGRFSGRQFSNSRSEMNVSTLELGDSALYLCASSQLDGRATGELFFGEGSRLTVL.

The chain recombines TRBV27 with TRBJ1-2; D perhaps matches TRBD1 (6 bases). Looked up from germline, CDR1 is MNHEY and CDR2 is SMNVEV (reference sequence). The CDR3 is made up of 15 amino acids. The V gene lost 6 bases and the J gene lost 3 bases, with 17 bases spanning the gap. CDR3 bases: TGTGCCAGCAGACCCCAGGGGAGCGTTGACTATGGCTACACCTTC. Protein sequence: CASRPQGSVDYGYTF.

The V call is TRBV7-9, the J call TRBJ2-7; TRBD2 might be the D (5 bases). Germline-derived CDR1 and CDR2 are SEHNR and FQNEAQ (reference sequence). Trimming removed 1 base from V and 3 bases from J, with 10 bases in between. This CDR3 region has 14 residues. The CDR3 region has the DNA TGTGCCAGCAGCTTAGAGCCGGGGAGCTACGAGCAGTACTTC. It is translated as CASSLEPGSYEQYF.

Many counts were recorded for this clonotype. J is TRBJ2-2 and V is TRBV6-1, with 8 bases identical to TRBD1. The CDR3 runs to 13 residues. V was pared by 6 bases and J by 4 bases, with 1 base of the junction left unmatched. CDR1 and CDR2 (germline): MNHNS, SASEGT. CDR3 DNA: TGTGCCAGCAGCACAGGGGGCACCGGGGAGCTGTTTTTT. Translated: CASSTGGTGELFF.